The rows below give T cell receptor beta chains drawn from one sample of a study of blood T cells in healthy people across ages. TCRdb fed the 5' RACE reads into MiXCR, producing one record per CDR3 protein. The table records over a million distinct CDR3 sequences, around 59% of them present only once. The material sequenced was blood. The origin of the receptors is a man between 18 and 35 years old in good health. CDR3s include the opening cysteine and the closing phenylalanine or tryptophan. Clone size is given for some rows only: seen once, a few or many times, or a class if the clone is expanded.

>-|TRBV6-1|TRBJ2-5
CASSEAGDLSETQYF
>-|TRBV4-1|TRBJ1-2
CASSRRRAEDGYTF
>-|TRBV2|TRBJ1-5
CASSETTRGADQPQHF
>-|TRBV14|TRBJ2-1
CASSQGRTSEQFF
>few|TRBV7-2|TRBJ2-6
CASSLRDSLSGANVLTF
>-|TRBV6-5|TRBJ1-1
CASSHSATEAFF
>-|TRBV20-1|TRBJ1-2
CSARAGADGYTF
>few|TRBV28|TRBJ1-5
CASSLNSGARKNQPQHF
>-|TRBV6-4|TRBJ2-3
CASSGQQGTHTQYF
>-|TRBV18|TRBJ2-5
CASSTLQGVGETQYF
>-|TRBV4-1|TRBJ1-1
CASSFSHGTLNTEAFF
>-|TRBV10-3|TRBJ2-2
CASRGWGTGELFF
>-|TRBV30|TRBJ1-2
CAWSGGRYGYTF
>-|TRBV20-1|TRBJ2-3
CSARGGVWGTDTQYF
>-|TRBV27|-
CASSTATSGTGYEQYF
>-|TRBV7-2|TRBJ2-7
CASSFLATSSSSKGYEQYF
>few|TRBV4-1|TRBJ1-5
CASSPGLGPGQLSHQPQHF
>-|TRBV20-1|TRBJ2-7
CSAGPVDAGLIYEQYF
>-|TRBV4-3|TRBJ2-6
CASSRDRHSGANVLTF
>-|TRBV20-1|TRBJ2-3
CSAPRLATTDTQYF
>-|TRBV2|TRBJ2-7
CASSLQGLRTYEQYF
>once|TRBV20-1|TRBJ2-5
CSAATGLDSATYQQYF
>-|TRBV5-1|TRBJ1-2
CASSVSGVGGYTF
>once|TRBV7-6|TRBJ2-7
CASSNGAYEQYF
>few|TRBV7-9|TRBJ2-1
CASSLAGIGLNNEQFF
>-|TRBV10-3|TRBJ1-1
CAISGTGTEAFF
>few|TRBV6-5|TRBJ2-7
CASSGGQGRQYF
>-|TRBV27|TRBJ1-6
CASSDLDGNSPLHF
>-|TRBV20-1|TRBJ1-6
CSVNGGDSPLHF
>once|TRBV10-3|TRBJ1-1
CAISDGSVEAFF
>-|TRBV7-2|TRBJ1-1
CASSPDSFNTEAFF
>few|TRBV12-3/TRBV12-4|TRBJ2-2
CASGTNPGDGELFF
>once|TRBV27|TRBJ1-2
CASSGNRGQYYGYTF
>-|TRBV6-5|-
CASRRGQALYEQYF
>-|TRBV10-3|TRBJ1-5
CAIKEAGGGEPQHF
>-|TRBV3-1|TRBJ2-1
CASSPTGPEQFF
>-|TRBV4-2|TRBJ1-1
CASSSKQGRYTEAFF
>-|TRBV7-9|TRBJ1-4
CASRIGREKLFF
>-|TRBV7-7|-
CASSLGTPGQGNYEQYF
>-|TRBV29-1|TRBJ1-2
CSVWEANYGYTF
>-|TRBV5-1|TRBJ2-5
CASSLDRQQETQYF
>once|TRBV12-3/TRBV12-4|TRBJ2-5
CASSSGRGWRETQYF
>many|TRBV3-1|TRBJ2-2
CASSNAGTGFRTGELFF
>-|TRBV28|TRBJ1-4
CASRMTVPSSRAEKLFF
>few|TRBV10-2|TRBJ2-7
CASSAPLAGESSYEQYF
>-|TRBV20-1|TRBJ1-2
CSVRPRIGVGYTF
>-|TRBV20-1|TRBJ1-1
CSASDRVAEAFF
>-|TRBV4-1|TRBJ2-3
CASSPVGSGTDTQYF